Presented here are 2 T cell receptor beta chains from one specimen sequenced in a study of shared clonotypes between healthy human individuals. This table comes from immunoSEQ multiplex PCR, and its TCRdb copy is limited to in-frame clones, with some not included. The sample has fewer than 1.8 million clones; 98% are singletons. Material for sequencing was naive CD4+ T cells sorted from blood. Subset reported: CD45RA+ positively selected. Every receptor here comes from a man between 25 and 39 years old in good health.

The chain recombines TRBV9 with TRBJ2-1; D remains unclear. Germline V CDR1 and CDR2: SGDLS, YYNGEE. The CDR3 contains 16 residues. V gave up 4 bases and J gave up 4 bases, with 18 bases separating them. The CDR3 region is CASSNTPEMGYNEQFF. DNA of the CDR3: TGTGCCAGCAGCAATACCCCCGAAATGGGATACAATGAGCAGTTCTTC.

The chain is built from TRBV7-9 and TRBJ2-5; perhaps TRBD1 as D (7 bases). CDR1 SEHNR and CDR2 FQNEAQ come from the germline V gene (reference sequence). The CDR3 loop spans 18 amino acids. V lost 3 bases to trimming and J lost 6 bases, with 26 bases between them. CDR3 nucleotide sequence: TGTGCCAGCAGCTTGGACGCAGGGGGACTCCAGAGGAGGCAGACCCAGTACTTC. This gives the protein CASSLDAGGLQRRQTQYF.